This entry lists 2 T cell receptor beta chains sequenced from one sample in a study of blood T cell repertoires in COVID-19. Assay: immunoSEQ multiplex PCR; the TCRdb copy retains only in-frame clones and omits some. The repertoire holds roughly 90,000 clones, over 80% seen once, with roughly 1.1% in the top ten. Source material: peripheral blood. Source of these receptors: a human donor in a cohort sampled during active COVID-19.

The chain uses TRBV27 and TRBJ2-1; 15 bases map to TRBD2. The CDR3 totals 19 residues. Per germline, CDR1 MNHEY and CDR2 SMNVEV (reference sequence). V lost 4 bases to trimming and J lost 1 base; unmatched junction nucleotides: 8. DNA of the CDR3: TGTGCCAGCAGTTCACTCGGACTAGCGGGAGGGAAGTCCTACAATGAGCAGTTCTTC. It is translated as CASSSLGLAGGKSYNEQFF.

This chain's CDR3 is CASSLYTGNEQFF. In DNA, the CDR3 is TGTGCCAGCAGCTTATATACAGGGAATGAGCAGTTCTTC. The chain carries TRBV7-8 and TRBJ2-1; D is perhaps TRBD1 (6 bases). The CDR3 totals 13 residues. Trimming took off 2 bases at V and 7 bases at J, with 9 bases between the two ends. In germline, CDR1 is SGHVS, CDR2 FQNEAQ. Together with reference TRBV7-8 and TRBJ2-1, the CDR3 gives the full variable domain: GAGVSQSPRYKVAKRGQDVALRCDPISGHVSLFWYQQALGQGPEFLTYFQNEAQLDKSGLPSDRFFAERPEGSVSTLKIQRTQQEDSAVYLCASSLYTGNEQFFGPGTRLTVL.